This is a list of T cell receptor beta chains from one sample in a study of blood T cells in healthy people across ages. TCRdb re-called the 5' RACE reads with MiXCR, one entry per CDR3 protein. This sample has about 1.8 million distinct CDR3 sequences, with roughly 49% found just once. The sample consisted of blood. All receptors derive from a woman in her thirties or forties in good health. Each CDR3 is given with its conserved first and last residue. The D gene is left open where the match is weak. Clone size is stated in some rows and not others, as once, few, many or a class when expanded.

TRBV2	TRBD2	TRBJ2-1	.	16	TGTGCCAGCATGGGAGTAGCGGGGGTCTCCTACAATGAGCAGTTCTTC	CASMGVAGVSYNEQFF
TRBV5-1	.	TRBJ2-6	.	16	TGCGCCAGCAGCTTTACCAGGGATGGTGGGGCCAACGTCCTGACTTTC	CASSFTRDGGANVLTF
TRBV20-1	.	TRBJ2-3	.	15	TGCAGTGCTAGAGCACAGGGGGGGAGCGGGGATACGCAGTATTTT	CSARAQGGSGDTQYF
TRBV5-6	.	TRBJ2-7	few	15	TGTGCCAGCAGCTTGGTCGGCGGTCGAAGAGACGAGCAGTACTTC	CASSLVGGRRDEQYF
TRBV7-3	.	TRBJ2-1	.	14	TGTGCCAGCTCGCCCCGGGAGACTAACAATGAGCAGTTCTTC	CASSPRETNNEQFF
TRBV12-3/TRBV12-4	TRBD1	TRBJ2-1	.	15	TGTGCCAGCAGTATAATCCGGGACAGATACAATGAGCAGTTCTTC	CASSIIRDRYNEQFF
TRBV20-1	TRBD1	TRBJ1-4	.	13	TGCAGTGCTAGAACCGGGACAGGGGGAAAACTGTTTTTT	CSARTGTGGKLFF
TRBV5-6	.	TRBJ2-1	few	13	TGTGCCAGCAGAAGCGGGTCTCACAATGAGCAGTTCTTC	CASRSGSHNEQFF
TRBV10-3	.	TRBJ2-3	.	12	TGTGCCATCAGTCGAACGGCAGATACGCAGTATTTT	CAISRTADTQYF
TRBV4-3	.	TRBJ1-1	.	18	TGCGCCAGCAGCCCAGGTTGGGGGCAAGGGGGAAAAGTCACTGAAGCTTTCTTT	CASSPGWGQGGKVTEAFF
TRBV6-6	.	TRBJ1-2	few	15	TGTGCCAGCAGTTACGACGGGGGCGTTGACTATGGCTACACCTTC	CASSYDGGVDYGYTF
TRBV20-1	TRBD2	TRBJ2-3	.	17	TGCAGTGCAGGGGCGGTAGCGGGGGCTTTTCTCACAGATACGCAGTATTTT	CSAGAVAGAFLTDTQYF
TRBV2	.	TRBJ2-1	.	14	TGTGCCAGATTACGGGGTGACTCCTACAATGAGCAGTTCTTC	CARLRGDSYNEQFF
TRBV24-1	TRBD1	TRBJ2-7	.	17	TGTGCCACCAGTGGAGGTTACCGGGACAGGGGGAAAGACGAGCAGTACTTC	CATSGGYRDRGKDEQYF
TRBV7-9	.	TRBJ2-5	.	14	TGTGCCAGCAGTCCTCCACCTAAAACGGAGACCCAGTACTTC	CASSPPPKTETQYF
TRBV4-2	.	TRBJ2-3	.	16	TGTGCCAGCAGCCAAGATCCTAGGACTCCCACAGATACGCAGTATTTT	CASSQDPRTPTDTQYF
TRBV12-3/TRBV12-4	.	TRBJ1-2	few	13	TGTGCCAGCAGTTTTCGGGACACCAATGACTACACCTTC	CASSFRDTNDYTF
TRBV2	.	TRBJ2-7	few	10	TGTGCCAGCAGTGAGGAGGACCAGTACTTC	CASSEEDQYF
TRBV28	TRBD1	TRBJ2-3	.	15	TGTGCCAGCGGGACCGGGACAGGCCGCACAGATACGCAGTATTTT	CASGTGTGRTDTQYF
TRBV6-2/TRBV6-3	.	TRBJ2-1	.	11	TGTGCCAGCAGATTCGTAAGTGAGCAGTTCTTC	CASRFVSEQFF
TRBV9	TRBD1	TRBJ2-1	.	16	TGTGCCAGCAGCGTGGGGACAGGGCTGCTTGGGGATGAGCAGTTCTTC	CASSVGTGLLGDEQFF
TRBV10-3	.	TRBJ2-4	.	14	TGTGCCATCAGGGACAGTTCTCCCTCGTACATTCAGTACTTC	CAIRDSSPSYIQYF
TRBV20-1	.	TRBJ2-1	few	15	TGCAGTGCGAGAAAGTTAGGGGTTTTGTTAAATGAGCAGTTCTTC	CSARKLGVLLNEQFF
TRBV7-2	TRBD2	TRBJ2-3	.	15	TGTGCCTGCAGCCCTAGCGGGGGAGGCACAGATACGCAGTATTTT	CACSPSGGGTDTQYF
TRBV18	.	TRBJ1-2	.	15	TGTGCCAGCTCCCAGGACAGCGCACTTGGCTATGGCTACACCTTC	CASSQDSALGYGYTF
TRBV5-1	.	TRBJ1-3	.	16	TGCGCCAGCAGCTTGAGATCGGAGGGAGCTGGAAACACCATATATTTT	CASSLRSEGAGNTIYF
TRBV20-1	.	TRBJ1-2	few	12	TGCAGTGGGGCAGGGACGGTCTATGGCTACACCTTC	CSGAGTVYGYTF
TRBV4-2	TRBD1	TRBJ2-5	.	13	TGTGCCAGCAGCTTAGACAGGGGGCTGGAGCAGTACTTC	CASSLDRGLEQYF
TRBV11-2	.	TRBJ2-7	.	14	TGCGCCAGCAGCATGTCCCGGGACTTCGGCGAGCAGTACTTC	CASSMSRDFGEQYF
TRBV4-3	.	TRBJ2-3	.	14	TGCGCCAGCAGCCCGGGGGTTTATTCAGATACGCAGTATTTT	CASSPGVYSDTQYF
TRBV2	TRBD1	TRBJ1-2	.	13	TGTGCCGGCAGGACAGGGGGCGCCTATGGCTACACCTTC	CAGRTGGAYGYTF